Listed below are T cell receptor beta chains from one sample, sequenced in a study of blood T cell repertoires in COVID-19. TCRdb keeps only in-frame clones here, not all; method: immunoSEQ multiplex PCR. Of about 50,000 clones listed, approximately 81% are singletons. The sequencing sample was made of peripheral blood. The source of these receptors is a woman at least 80 years old with COVID-19, enrolled during active disease. The CDR3 runs from the conserved cysteine through the conserved F or W. A D gene is named only where the DNA matches it firmly. Size tells how often a clone was seen (once, few, many) or the class of an expanded clone, and some rows leave it out.

TRBV5-4	TRBJ2-1	.	few	TGTGCCAGCAGCTTTGCGGGACCCCCCTCCTACAATGAGCAGTTCTTC	CASSFAGPPSYNEQFF
TRBV7-8	TRBJ1-5	.	.	TGTGCCAGCAGCTTCAGGACAGACAATCAGCCCCAGCATTTT	CASSFRTDNQPQHF
TRBV6-1	TRBJ2-1	TRBD2	.	TGTGCCAGCAGTGAATCAATAGCGGGAGGCACCTACAATGAGCAGTTCTTC	CASSESIAGGTYNEQFF
TRBV12-5	TRBJ1-3	TRBD1	few	TGTGCTAGTGGAGGCACAGGGGGCCTGGGAAACACCATATATTTT	CASGGTGGLGNTIYF
TRBV27	TRBJ2-1	.	.	TGTGCCAGCAGTTTAAGCCGACCAGAGGCGCAGTTCTTC	CASSLSRPEAQFF
TRBV7-2	TRBJ1-5	TRBD1	.	TGTGCCAGCAGGCCTACAGGGGTCCCAGGGCAGCCCCAGCATTTT	CASRPTGVPGQPQHF
TRBV6-1	TRBJ2-2	.	.	TGTGCCAGCAGTGAAACTACTAAGAACACCGGGGAGCTGTTTTTT	CASSETTKNTGELFF
TRBV6-5	TRBJ2-1	TRBD2	once	TGTGCCAGCAGTTACTTAGAGCGGGGGAGGGAGCAGTTCTTC	CASSYLERGREQFF
TRBV18	TRBJ2-2	TRBD1	.	TGTGCCAGCTCACCAAGGACAGGGAACACCGGGGAGCTGTTTTTT	CASSPRTGNTGELFF
TRBV3-1/TRBV3-2	TRBJ2-5	.	.	TGTGCCAGCAGCCAAGCTCTGGGGCGGGGCCAAGAGACCCAGTACTTC	CASSQALGRGQETQYF
TRBV7-9	TRBJ1-1	.	.	TGTGCCAGCAGCTTAGTTGCTCGGGGGGACACTGAAGCTTTCTTT	CASSLVARGDTEAFF
TRBV30	TRBJ2-7	.	few	TGTGCCTGGAGTGGGGTTAGCGGTTCCTACGAGCAGTACTTC	CAWSGVSGSYEQYF
TRBV7-9	TRBJ1-5	TRBD1	.	TGTGCCAGCAGCCCCTACTCACAGGGGCTCGGGAGCAATCAGCCCCAGCATTTT	CASSPYSQGLGSNQPQHF
TRBV7-9	TRBJ1-4	TRBD1	.	TGTGCCAGCAGCCATTCGAGGGGGCGGCAGGAAAAACTGTTTTTT	CASSHSRGRQEKLFF
TRBV5-1	TRBJ1-6	.	.	TGCGCCAGCAGACCCCAACAGGGTATAAATTCACCCCTCCACTTT	CASRPQQGINSPLHF
TRBV7-8	TRBJ2-3	.	.	TGTGCCAGCAGCTCGGTAAGGGGAGATACGCAGTATTTT	CASSSVRGDTQYF
TRBV5-1	TRBJ2-7	.	.	TGCGCCAGCAGCTTGTATGGAGTTAGCTCCTACGAGCAGTACTTC	CASSLYGVSSYEQYF
TRBV19	TRBJ1-2	.	.	TGTGCCAGTAGTACGCCGGGCTATGGCTACACCTTC	CASSTPGYGYTF